These T cell receptor beta chains were read from a single sample in a study of blood T cell repertoires in COVID-19. Measured with immunoSEQ multiplex PCR; TCRdb has only the in-frame clones, and not every one. The sample yields about 190,000 clones, roughly 80% seen once. Sequenced material: PBMCs or T cells enriched from blood (not recorded which). These receptors were taken from a woman between 25 and 40 years old who had recovered from COVID-19. Each CDR3 is given with its conserved first and last residue. A D gene is named only where the DNA matches it firmly. The size of a clone is reported for some rows only, either as once, few or many, or as a class for expanded clones.

V: TRBV19; size: .; J: TRBJ2-1; D: TRBD2; CDR3: CASSTSGSHNEQFF; DNA: TGTGCCAGTAGTACTAGCGGGAGTCACAATGAGCAGTTCTTC
V: TRBV7-2; size: .; J: TRBJ1-6; D: .; CDR3: CASSLDTVSPLHF; DNA: TGTGCCAGCAGCTTGGACACAGTTTCACCCCTCCACTTT
V: TRBV15; size: .; J: TRBJ2-7; D: TRBD2; CDR3: CATSRDPGAGVHEQYF; DNA: TGTGCCACCAGCAGAGACCCAGGAGCGGGAGTCCACGAGCAGTACTTC
V: TRBV19; size: .; J: TRBJ2-2; D: TRBD2; CDR3: CASSIGGSTGELFF; DNA: TGTGCCAGTAGTATCGGGGGGAGCACCGGGGAGCTGTTTTTT
V: TRBV6-5; size: few; J: TRBJ2-1; D: TRBD2; CDR3: CASSPMTSGRSEQFF; DNA: TGTGCCAGCAGTCCAATGACTAGCGGGAGAAGTGAGCAGTTCTTC
V: TRBV11-3; size: few; J: TRBJ1-1; D: .; CDR3: CASSLGGSSTEAFF; DNA: TGTGCCAGCAGCTTAGGCGGCTCTTCCACTGAAGCTTTCTTT
V: TRBV6-2/TRBV6-3; size: .; J: TRBJ1-5; D: .; CDR3: CASSGDGGQPQHF; DNA: TGTGCCAGCAGTGGAGATGGAGGTCAGCCCCAGCATTTT
V: TRBV6-1; size: few; J: TRBJ2-2; D: TRBD2; CDR3: CASSDPGGGTTGELFF; DNA: TGTGCCAGCAGTGACCCGGGGGGTGGGACCACCGGGGAGCTGTTTTTT
V: TRBV28; size: .; J: TRBJ2-3; D: .; CDR3: CASSLTGWGTDTQYF; DNA: TGTGCCAGCAGTTTAACAGGGTGGGGCACAGATACGCAGTATTTT
V: TRBV6-5; size: .; J: TRBJ1-5; D: TRBD1; CDR3: CASRQGLFLPQHF; DNA: TGTGCCAGCAGACAGGGGCTATTTTTGCCCCAGCATTTT
V: TRBV9; size: few; J: TRBJ2-7; D: TRBD1; CDR3: CASTATGGSEQYF; DNA: TGTGCCAGCACCGCTACAGGGGGAAGCGAGCAGTACTTC
V: TRBV3-1/TRBV3-2; size: .; J: TRBJ1-1; D: TRBD1; CDR3: CASSRAGGGTEAFF; DNA: TGTGCCAGCAGCAGGGCAGGGGGAGGCACTGAAGCTTTCTTT
V: TRBV5-1; size: .; J: TRBJ1-1; D: TRBD1; CDR3: CASSLGGQTPNTEAFF; DNA: TGCGCCAGCAGCTTGGGGGGACAGACCCCGAACACTGAAGCTTTCTTT
V: TRBV6-5; size: few; J: TRBJ1-5; D: .; CDR3: CASSYSVQAGQPQHF; DNA: TGTGCCAGCAGTTACTCGGTCCAAGCGGGTCAGCCCCAGCATTTT
V: TRBV27; size: .; J: TRBJ2-3; D: .; CDR3: CASTLGDTQYF; DNA: TGTGCCAGCACCCTCGGAGATACGCAGTATTTT
V: TRBV6-5; size: few; J: TRBJ2-7; D: .; CDR3: CASSPRGGISYEQYF; DNA: TGTGCCAGCAGTCCCCGAGGAGGGATCTCCTACGAGCAGTACTTC
V: TRBV4-2; size: .; J: TRBJ2-2; D: .; CDR3: CASSQDRSPGELFF; DNA: TGTGCCAGCAGCCAAGATCGTAGCCCCGGGGAGCTGTTTTTT
V: TRBV9; size: .; J: TRBJ2-3; D: .; CDR3: CASSASDTQYF; DNA: TGTGCCAGCAGCGCCTCAGATACGCAGTATTTT
V: TRBV4-1; size: .; J: TRBJ2-1; D: TRBD1; CDR3: CASSGQDVDEQFF; DNA: TGCGCCAGCTCGGGACAGGACGTCGATGAGCAGTTCTTC
V: TRBV6-5; size: .; J: TRBJ1-1; D: .; CDR3: CASRQGTPGSTEAFF; DNA: TGTGCCAGCAGGCAGGGGACACCTGGGAGCACTGAAGCTTTCTTT
V: TRBV19; size: .; J: TRBJ2-5; D: TRBD2; CDR3: CATNSGSRQETQYF; DNA: TGTGCCACTAATAGCGGGAGCCGCCAAGAGACCCAGTACTTC
V: TRBV4-1; size: .; J: TRBJ1-2; D: TRBD1; CDR3: CASSQGDSRDGYTF; DNA: TGCGCCAGCAGCCAAGGGGACAGTAGGGATGGCTACACCTTC
V: TRBV28; size: .; J: TRBJ1-5; D: .; CDR3: CASSLGGSGQPQHF; DNA: TGTGCCAGCAGTTTAGGGGGCTCGGGTCAGCCCCAGCATTTT
V: TRBV4-1; size: .; J: TRBJ1-4; D: TRBD1; CDR3: CASSQLWAGGEKLFF; DNA: TGCGCCAGCAGCCAATTATGGGCAGGGGGGGAAAAACTGTTTTTT
V: TRBV7-2; size: .; J: TRBJ2-5; D: .; CDR3: CASSLVPGTFQWETQYF; DNA: TGTGCCAGCAGCTTAGTTCCCGGGACTTTTCAATGGGAGACCCAGTACTTC
V: TRBV5-1; size: .; J: TRBJ1-1; D: TRBD1; CDR3: CASRQQGVDTEAFF; DNA: TGCGCCAGCAGACAACAGGGGGTAGACACTGAAGCTTTCTTT
V: TRBV21-1; size: .; J: TRBJ2-4; D: .; CDR3: CASSKAKRVGAAKNIQYF; DNA: TGTGCCAGCAGCAAAGCCAAGCGTGTAGGGGCGGCCAAAAACATTCAGTACTTC
V: TRBV6-5; size: .; J: TRBJ1-2; D: TRBD1; CDR3: CASGTGGVGYGYTF; DNA: TGTGCCAGCGGAACAGGGGGCGTGGGCTATGGCTACACCTTC
V: TRBV29-1; size: .; J: TRBJ1-2; D: .; CDR3: CSARVRGSLGYTF; DNA: TGCAGCGCCCGGGTCAGAGGGAGTTTAGGCTACACCTTC
V: TRBV27; size: .; J: TRBJ1-1; D: .; CDR3: CASKWGGAMMGNTEAFF; DNA: TGTGCCAGCAAATGGGGCGGAGCCATGATGGGGAACACTGAAGCTTTCTTT
V: TRBV5-5; size: .; J: TRBJ2-7; D: .; CDR3: CASSIDRAYEQYF; DNA: TGTGCCAGCAGCATAGACAGAGCCTACGAGCAGTACTTC
V: TRBV5-1; size: few; J: TRBJ1-6; D: TRBD1; CDR3: CASRPGQGNLNYNSPLHF; DNA: TGCGCCAGCAGACCGGGACAGGGGAATTTAAACTATAATTCACCCCTCCACTTT
V: TRBV28; size: .; J: TRBJ2-2; D: TRBD1; CDR3: CASSPRDRGTGELFF; DNA: TGTGCCAGCAGTCCGAGGGACAGGGGGACCGGGGAGCTGTTTTTT
V: TRBV28; size: .; J: TRBJ1-5; D: .; CDR3: CASSYVWRGQPQHF; DNA: TGTGCCAGCAGTTATGTTTGGAGGGGTCAGCCCCAGCATTTT
V: TRBV7-2; size: .; J: TRBJ1-5; D: TRBD1; CDR3: CASSSTGGLDQPQHF; DNA: TGTGCCAGCAGCTCGACAGGGGGGCTGGATCAGCCCCAGCATTTT
V: TRBV5-1; size: .; J: TRBJ1-1; D: .; CDR3: CASSPLGDLNTEAFF; DNA: TGCGCCAGCAGCCCGCTCGGAGACCTTAACACTGAAGCTTTCTTT
V: TRBV2; size: once; J: TRBJ2-3; D: TRBD2; CDR3: CARKRGLAGVADTQYF; DNA: TGTGCCAGGAAAAGGGGTCTAGCGGGAGTTGCAGATACGCAGTATTTT
V: TRBV28; size: .; J: TRBJ1-6; D: .; CDR3: CASYTSNSPLHF; DNA: TGTGCCAGCTACACCAGTAATTCACCCCTCCACTTT
V: TRBV15; size: .; J: TRBJ1-1; D: .; CDR3: CATSRRARGNTEAFF; DNA: TGTGCCACCAGCAGACGGGCACGGGGGAACACTGAAGCTTTCTTT
V: TRBV11-2; size: once; J: TRBJ1-1; D: TRBD1; CDR3: CASSLGQGEAFF; DNA: TGTGCCAGCAGCTTAGGACAGGGCGAAGCTTTCTTT
V: TRBV28; size: .; J: TRBJ1-4; D: .; CDR3: CASSLPQGTNEKLFF; DNA: TGTGCCAGCAGTTTACCACAGGGAACTAATGAAAAACTGTTTTTT
V: TRBV5-6; size: .; J: TRBJ1-2; D: .; CDR3: CASSLGAITPPDYGYTF; DNA: TGTGCCAGCAGCTTGGGGGCTATAACTCCGCCGGACTATGGCTACACCTTC
V: TRBV27; size: .; J: TRBJ1-4; D: TRBD1; CDR3: CASRGTEGNEKLFF; DNA: TGTGCCAGCAGGGGGACAGAGGGTAATGAAAAACTGTTTTTT
V: TRBV27; size: .; J: TRBJ2-1; D: TRBD2; CDR3: CASSLLAVNNEQFF; DNA: TGTGCCAGCAGTTTACTAGCGGTAAACAATGAGCAGTTCTTC